One sample yielded the 21 T cell receptor beta chains listed below, sequenced in a study of blood T cell repertoires in COVID-19. This table comes from immunoSEQ multiplex PCR, and its TCRdb copy is limited to in-frame clones, with some not included. Among some 45,000 clones listed, 83% were seen once. Sequencing was done on a sample of peripheral blood. These receptors all come from an elderly man in a cohort sampled during active COVID-19.

This chain connects TRBV19 to TRBJ2-3; 11 bases map to TRBD2. The V gene's germline CDR1 is LNHDA and CDR2 SQIVND (reference sequence). The CDR3 totals 16 residues. With 4 bases clipped from V and 2 bases from J, the junction kept 5 bases outside the gene matches. The CDR3 nucleotides are TGTGCCAGTAGTACCGGGACTAGCGGACTCACAGATACGCAGTATTTT. Its translation: CASSTGTSGLTDTQYF.

The rearrangement links TRBV19 to TRBJ1-2; 9 positions agree with TRBD1. Germline V gene lookup returns CDR1 LNHDA and CDR2 SQIVND (reference sequence). The CDR3 length is 17 residues. V was pared by 4 bases and J by 0 bases, with 9 bases of the junction left unmatched. The CDR3 coding sequence is TGTGCCAGTAGTACCCGCGGACAGGGGCTAGCTAACTATGGCTACACCTTC. It codes for CASSTRGQGLANYGYTF.

The J gene is TRBJ1-2, the V gene TRBV10-3; 12 nucleotides agree with TRBD1. The V gene's germline CDR1 is ENHRY and CDR2 SYGVKD. The J segment lost 5 bases and the V segment lost 2 bases, leaving 21 bases of the junction unmatched. The CDR3 runs 21 residues. As DNA, the CDR3 is TGTGCCATCAGTGAGAACCCCCGGGGGGTCGGTAGGGACAGGGGGCGTTATGGCTACACCTTC. Translation: CAISENPRGVGRDRGRYGYTF.

This clone was counted a single time. The chain links TRBV28 to TRBJ2-7; a weak D match, TRBD1 (8 bases). The CDR3 is 14 amino acids. Germline V gene sequence: CDR1 MDHEN, CDR2 SYDVKM. V was shortened by 6 bases and J by 1 base, with 13 bases between the two germline ends. CDR3 amino acids: CASSDRGGSYEQYF. The DNA for the CDR3 is TGTGCCAGCAGCGACAGGGGAGGGTCCTACGAGCAGTACTTC.

V gene TRBV19 combines with J gene TRBJ2-3; 7 bases fit TRBD2. Per the germline V gene, CDR1 is LNHDA and CDR2 is SQIVND (reference sequence). The V gene end was trimmed by 1 base and the J gene end by 5 bases; junction bases not matched to a gene: 9. The CDR3 sequence is 16 residues long. CDR3: CASSIAGGLRVDTQYF. The DNA for the CDR3 is TGTGCCAGTAGTATAGCGGGAGGCCTCCGGGTAGATACGCAGTATTTT.

V is TRBV9 and J is TRBJ1-4; tentatively, D is TRBD1 (5 bases). The CDR3 loop spans 16 amino acids. Germline assignment: CDR1 SGDLS and CDR2 YYNGEE. Trimming removed 4 bases from V and 8 bases from J, with 21 bases in between. The CDR3 spells CASSLEVGGSTEKLFF. CDR3 DNA: TGTGCCAGCAGCCTCGAGGTCGGGGGTTCTACCGAAAAACTGTTTTTT.

This clone turned up a few times. The chain carries TRBV5-1 and TRBJ2-7; maybe TRBD1 (5 bases). CDR1 is SGHRS, CDR2 YFSETQ, per germline. V lost 7 bases to trimming and J lost 3 bases, with 20 bases between them. CDR3 size: 15 residues. The CDR3 DNA reads as TGCGCCAGCTCGTCCAGTGGGGCGCCTGACTACGAGCAGTACTTC. This translates into CASSSSGAPDYEQYF.

The chain carries TRBV4-1 and TRBJ2-3; 10 nucleotides line up with TRBD2. CDR3 length: 18 residues. V was clipped by 0 bases and J by 5 bases; unmatched bases: 11. Per germline, CDR1 MGHRA and CDR2 YSYEKL. This CDR3 is CASSQDIERGGRGDTQYF. CDR3 bases: TGCGCCAGCAGCCAAGATATAGAGCGGGGGGGCCGCGGAGATACGCAGTATTTT.

The rearrangement links TRBV7-2 to TRBJ2-2; D may be TRBD2 (5 bases). This CDR3 has 14 residues. V dropped 5 bases and J dropped 7 bases, with 14 bases sitting between them. Germline-derived CDR1 and CDR2 are SGHTA and FQGNSA. CDR3 nucleotides: TGTGCCAGCAGCCCCCGACGGGCGGGCGGGGAGCTGTTTTTT. This encodes CASSPRRAGGELFF.

The chain combines TRBV2 with TRBJ2-3; TRBD1 aligns across 9 bases. The CDR3 length is 14 residues. V shed 1 base and J 7 bases; nucleotides not matched to a gene: 3. Germline V gene sequence: CDR1 SNHLY, CDR2 FYNNEI. Here the CDR3 DNA reads TGTGCCAGCAGTGAAGGACAGGGGGGGAATACGCAGTATTTT. Translating it yields CASSEGQGGNTQYF. The entire variable domain, with the rest obtained from reference TRBV2 and TRBJ2-3, is as follows: EPEVTQTPSHQVTQMGQEVILRCVPISNHLYFYWYRQILGQKVEFLVSFYNNEISEKSEIFDDQFSVERPDGSNFTLKIRSTKLEDSAMYFCASSEGQGGNTQYFGPGTRLTVL.

Only one count was recorded for this clone. The genes are TRBV29-1 and TRBJ2-5, with D perhaps TRBD2 (6 bases). V shed 6 bases and J shed 9 bases, with 11 bases lying between them. The germline V gene encodes CDR1 SQVTM and CDR2 ANQGSEA. This CDR3 contains 10 residues. This chain's CDR3 is CSVGLPSQYF. The CDR3, as DNA: TGCAGCGTGGGACTTCCTTCCCAGTACTTC.

The V call is TRBV2, the J call TRBJ1-1, with a tentative D call TRBD1 (5 bases). This CDR3 has 13 residues. V lost 4 bases and J 4 bases, leaving 10 bases between the germline ends. The V gene's germline CDR1 is SNHLY and CDR2 FYNNEI. CDR3 amino acids: CASSGGKPTEAFF. The DNA for the CDR3 is TGTGCCAGCAGTGGGGGCAAACCCACTGAAGCTTTCTTT. Full variable domain (rest looked up from reference TRBV2 and TRBJ1-1): EPEVTQTPSHQVTQMGQEVILRCVPISNHLYFYWYRQILGQKVEFLVSFYNNEISEKSEIFDDQFSVERPDGSNFTLKIRSTKLEDSAMYFCASSGGKPTEAFFGQGTRLTVV.

The CDR3 reads CSAGDRGYF. CDR3 coding DNA: TGCAGTGCCGGGGACAGGGGATACTTC. This sequence joins TRBV20-1 and TRBJ2-7, with 10 bases aligning to TRBD1. The germline V gene has CDR1 DFQATT and CDR2 SNEGSKA (reference sequence). The V and J ends lost 6 bases and 13 bases, in that order; junction bases with no gene match: 3. The CDR3 has 9 amino acids.

The chain couples TRBV6-2 or TRBV6-3 to TRBJ2-3; 13 nucleotides match TRBD2. The V and J ends lost 0 bases and 6 bases, in that order; junction bases with no gene match: 6. Germline V CDR1 and CDR2: MNHEY, SVGEGT. There are 17 residues in the CDR3. CDR3 residues: CASSYSRTSGRVDTQYF. CDR3 nucleotides: TGTGCCAGCAGTTACTCGAGGACTAGCGGGAGAGTGGATACGCAGTATTTT.

This clone has a single count. The chain uses TRBV7-2 and TRBJ1-6; possibly TRBD1 for D (6 bases). There are 17 residues in the CDR3. CDR1 and CDR2 (germline): SGHTA, FQGNSA. V was clipped by 1 base and J by 7 bases, with 17 bases between them. CDR3 in amino acids: CASSLGGRGGGNSPLHF. DNA for the CDR3: TGTGCCAGCAGCTTAGGGGGCAGGGGTGGCGGGAATTCACCCCTCCACTTT.

The V gene is TRBV9, the J gene TRBJ2-1; D perhaps matches TRBD1 (6 bases). The CDR3 is made up of 15 amino acids. The V gene lost 6 bases and the J gene lost 6 bases, with 19 bases spanning the gap. Looked up from germline, CDR1 is SGDLS and CDR2 is YYNGEE. CDR3 protein: CASTLGQGLFNEQFF. CDR3 DNA: TGTGCCAGCACCCTAGGGCAGGGGTTGTTCAATGAGCAGTTCTTC.

The V gene is TRBV9, the J gene TRBJ2-1, with 8 bases that match TRBD2. The CDR3 is 15 residues long. V gave up 6 bases and J gave up 2 bases; unmatched junction bases: 7. Germline CDR1 reads SGDLS; CDR2 reads YYNGEE. CDR3 protein: CASNHAGGAYNEQFF. In DNA, the CDR3 is TGTGCCAGCAATCATGCGGGAGGAGCCTACAATGAGCAGTTCTTC.

This chain connects TRBV11-2 to TRBJ2-7; 7 bases are a match to TRBD1. Unmatched junction bases numbered 7, after V lost 5 bases and J lost 3 bases. Looked up from germline, CDR1 is SGHAT and CDR2 is FQNNGV. The CDR3 is made up of 14 amino acids. CDR3 in DNA: TGTGCCAGCAGCACCATGGGACAGTTCTACGAGCAGTACTTC. Its protein is CASSTMGQFYEQYF.

This chain joins TRBV27 and TRBJ1-1; TRBD1 agrees at 7 bases. Germline V gene data show CDR1 as MNHEY and CDR2 as SMNVEV (reference sequence). Trimming removed 5 bases from V and 7 bases from J; junction bases left unmatched: 10. The CDR3 loop spans 14 amino acids. The CDR3 protein is CASSQRDSSNEAFF. CDR3 DNA sequence: TGTGCCAGCAGTCAACGGGACAGCTCCAATGAAGCTTTCTTT.

This sequence joins TRBV3-1 (or the pseudogene TRBV3-2) and TRBJ1-4; D is unclear. Trimming removed 0 bases at V and 8 bases at J, with 13 bases between. The germline V gene encodes CDR1 LGHDT and CDR2 YNNKEL (reference sequence). The CDR3 length is 15 residues. The CDR3 region has the DNA TGTGCCAGCAGCCAAGATCTGGCACCCAGAGAAAAACTGTTTTTT. Translation: CASSQDLAPREKLFF.

This clone has a handful of counts. The chain recombines TRBV14 with TRBJ2-5; D unresolved. The CDR3 contains 12 residues. Looked up from germline, CDR1 is SGHDN and CDR2 is FVKESK. V was cut by 3 bases and J by 5 bases, with 7 bases left in between. The CDR3 sequence is CASSHLVETQYF. In nucleotides, the CDR3 is TGTGCCAGCAGCCATTTAGTGGAGACCCAGTACTTC.